This note documents a single TCR beta chain sequence. As handled by the study authors: Amplification of reference gene primers was used by the study to estimate nucleated cell counts. The data were produced by immunoSEQ multiplex PCR, yet TCRdb's version contains in-frame clones alone and is incomplete. Clone size and the V and J calls come from that table; the DNA yielded D and trimming. Here the sample spans about 190,000 clones, around 80% being singletons. This sample was included in a study of blood T cell repertoires in COVID-19. Turning to the study itself: Whether acute or convalescent, the COVID-19 samples came from the United States, Italy and Spain. T cells, B-cell-depleted T cells, or PBMCs provided the cDNA or gDNA that served as material.

While infection was still active, Seattle patients were enrolled and then followed longitudinally. The CDR3 runs to 15 residues. Trimming took off 0 bases at V and 5 bases at J, with 13 bases between the two ends. CDR1 and CDR2 (germline): SGDLS, YYNGEE. The TCR comes from a woman over 75 with COVID-19, enrolled during active disease. Sequencing used peripheral blood. This chain links TRBV9 with TRBJ2-3; TRBD2 might be the D (6 bases). This CDR3 is CASSVAWGEIDTQYF. CDR3 coding DNA: TGTGCCAGCAGCGTAGCTTGGGGGGAGATAGATACGCAGTATTTT.